A selection of T cell receptor beta chains follows, all from one sample in a study of T cell repertoires in cytomegalovirus infection. No antigens are known for them. TCRdb processed the reads anew with MiXCR; each CDR3 protein has one entry. Seen here are some 700,000 distinct CDR3 sequences, roughly 30% observed once, and the top ten hold around a sixth. Source: cultured PBMCs, taken from culture after CMV antigen stimulation. Every receptor here comes from a human donor in good health (CMV status not recorded). Some clones in this sample may be carry-over from other donors' samples. Each CDR3 is given with its conserved first and last residue. The D gene is left open where the match is weak. Clone size is not always given. Where it is, it says once, few, many or a class for expanded clones.

>-|few|TRBV19|TRBJ2-3
TGTGCCAGTAGTGCCCGGGCGCTGGGAGATACGCAGTATTTT
CASSARALGDTQYF
>-|-|TRBV5-1|TRBJ1-2
TGCGCCAGCAGCTTGCGCGGGGGCGAGGGCTATGGCTACACCTTC
CASSLRGGEGYGYTF
>TRBD1|-|TRBV5-1|TRBJ1-2
TGCGCCAGCAGCAGGGCCGGGACAGGGGAAGTCTATGGCTACACCTTC
CASSRAGTGEVYGYTF
>-|many|TRBV7-2|TRBJ2-6
TGTGCCAGCGGCAAGACGGGGGCTGGGGCCAACGTCCTGACTTTC
CASGKTGAGANVLTF
>TRBD1|many|TRBV7-8|TRBJ2-1
TGTGCCAGCAGCCCCCGACAGGGGGTATGGAATGAGCAGTTCTTC
CASSPRQGVWNEQFF
>-|-|TRBV7-2|TRBJ2-7
TGTGCCAGCAGCTGGGAGGTTACCTACGAGCAGTACTTC
CASSWEVTYEQYF
>-|-|TRBV11-1|TRBJ1-2
TGTGCCAGCAGCTTAGACGGACGGCCTAGATATGGCTACACCTTC
CASSLDGRPRYGYTF
>-|-|TRBV12-3/TRBV12-4|TRBJ1-1
TGTGCCAGCATCATTAAAGGGGGTAGCACTGAAGCTTTCTTT
CASIIKGGSTEAFF
>TRBD1|few|TRBV6-6|TRBJ2-7
TGTGCCAGCAGTCACCGGGACAGGGGTGGCGAGCAGTACTTC
CASSHRDRGGEQYF
>-|-|TRBV7-9|TRBJ1-2
TGTGCCAGCAGACCTACACCCAACTATGGCTACACCTTC
CASRPTPNYGYTF
>-|-|TRBV7-6|TRBJ2-7
TGTGCCAGCAGCCCTCCCAATCGGGACTTTGGGGACGAGCAGTACTTC
CASSPPNRDFGDEQYF
>-|-|TRBV5-1|TRBJ2-5
TGCGCCAGCAGCTTGGTAGCAGGGACGGGGGAGACCCAGTACTTC
CASSLVAGTGETQYF
>TRBD2|few|TRBV6-5|TRBJ2-5
TGTGCCAGCAGTTACTCTAGCGGGGGCGCGGGGCCGGCAAAGACCCAGTACTTC
CASSYSSGGAGPAKTQYF
>TRBD2|-|TRBV7-2|TRBJ2-3
TGTGCCAGCAGCGCATCTAGCGGGTACACAGATACGCAGTATTTT
CASSASSGYTDTQYF
>-|-|TRBV6-2/TRBV6-3|TRBJ1-5
TGTGCCAGCAGTTACTGGAATGGTCAGCCCCAGCATTTT
CASSYWNGQPQHF
>-|-|TRBV11-2|TRBJ1-2
TGTGCCAGCAGCTTAGCGCCCCCTCAGGGAAGGGGAGGCTACACCTTC
CASSLAPPQGRGGYTF
>-|once|TRBV29-1|TRBJ1-2
TGCAGCGTTGAGCGGGCAGGGGTCTATGGCTACACCTTC
CSVERAGVYGYTF
>TRBD2|few|TRBV2|TRBJ2-1
TGTGCCAGCAGACCCTCTCTCGGGGGGGCCGATGAGCAGTTCTTC
CASRPSLGGADEQFF
>-|-|TRBV4-1|TRBJ2-7
TGCGCCAGCAGCCCACTACAGGGCTACGAGCAGTACTTC
CASSPLQGYEQYF
>TRBD1|many|TRBV7-8|TRBJ1-2
TGTGCCAGCAGCTACGCGGCGGACAGGGCCAGTAACTATGGCTACACCTTC
CASSYAADRASNYGYTF
>TRBD2|-|TRBV7-8|TRBJ2-3
TGTGCCAGCAGCTTCCGGACTAGCGGGATCACAGATACGCAGTATTTT
CASSFRTSGITDTQYF
>-|-|TRBV28|TRBJ2-1
TGTGCCAGCAGTCTGACGTACGGTGAGCAGTTCTTC
CASSLTYGEQFF
>-|many|TRBV7-8|TRBJ2-1
TGTGCCAGCAGCCGAGGTCCCCCTGTTTACTCAGGGAACAATGAGCAGTTCTTC
CASSRGPPVYSGNNEQFF
>-|many|TRBV7-2|TRBJ2-7
TGTGCCAGCAGGAGTTCGCCCTACGAGCAGTACTTC
CASRSSPYEQYF
>TRBD1|many|TRBV7-2|TRBJ1-2
TGTGCCAGCAGCCTCGGGACAGTTTTCTATGGCTACACCTTC
CASSLGTVFYGYTF
>-|-|TRBV19|TRBJ2-3
TGTGCCAGTAGTATCGGACAAGGAGATACGCAGTATTTT
CASSIGQGDTQYF
>-|few|TRBV28|TRBJ2-5
TGTGCCAGCACCCTACGGGGGGCCCAAGAGACCCAGTACTTC
CASTLRGAQETQYF
>-|few|TRBV7-2|TRBJ2-7
TGTGCCAGCAGCCCGACATGGGGCCGCTACGAGCAGTACTTC
CASSPTWGRYEQYF
>-|-|TRBV6-8|TRBJ1-1
TGTGCCAGCAAATCAGCGACTGAAGCTTTCTTT
CASKSATEAFF
>-|-|TRBV2|TRBJ2-1
TGTGCCAGCAGCCTCGCGGCGCCGACTTACAATGAGCAGTTCTTC
CASSLAAPTYNEQFF
>TRBD1|-|TRBV6-6|TRBJ1-2
TGTGCCAGCAGTTTCTTACAGGGGGCAGAGGATGGCTACACCTTC
CASSFLQGAEDGYTF
>-|few|TRBV4-1|TRBJ1-2
TGCGCCAGCAGCCCGACCACGGGGAGGATGGACTATGGCTACACCTTC
CASSPTTGRMDYGYTF
>-|many|TRBV7-9|TRBJ2-2
TGTGCCAGCAGCTTCCCCCGTCCTCGCGCAGAGACGAACACCGGGGAGCTGTTTTTT
CASSFPRPRAETNTGELFF
>-|-|TRBV7-2|TRBJ2-2
TGTGCCAGCAGCTTATCCTCGAACACCGGGGAGCTGTTTTTT
CASSLSSNTGELFF
>-|-|TRBV10-3|TRBJ1-1
TGTGCCATCAGTGGGGAATTCACCGGGAACACTGAAGCTTTCTTT
CAISGEFTGNTEAFF
>TRBD1|-|TRBV5-4|TRBJ1-3
TGTGCCAGCAGCGCCCGGGACAGGGGGCAGGACACCATATATTTT
CASSARDRGQDTIYF
>-|-|TRBV9|TRBJ2-3
TGTGCCAGCAGCGTACACACGCCCGCGCCCGGGGGTCAAATAAGCACAGATACGCAGTATTTT
CASSVHTPAPGGQISTDTQYF
>-|-|TRBV7-9|TRBJ1-6
TGTGCCAGCAGCCTAGGTTACGGCCAAGGCTCACCCCTCCACTTT
CASSLGYGQGSPLHF
>TRBD2|-|TRBV20-1|TRBJ2-3
TGCAGTGCTAGCCCTAGCGGGGTGACAGATACGCAGTATTTT
CSASPSGVTDTQYF
>-|-|TRBV15|TRBJ1-5
TGTGCCACCAGCAGAGGGGGGGGGGGTTGGCCCCAGCATTTT
CATSRGGGGWPQHF
>-|-|TRBV6-2/TRBV6-3|TRBJ2-7
TGTGCCAGCAGTTATAAAAGTCAATGGAACCTCTACGAGCAGTACTTC
CASSYKSQWNLYEQYF
>-|few|TRBV6-7|TRBJ1-5
TGTGCCAGCAGTTACGCCTTAGATGATAGCAATCAGCCCCAGCATTTT
CASSYALDDSNQPQHF
>-|few|TRBV5-1|TRBJ2-3
TGCGCCAGCAGCCCCTCAGGATCCATTAGCACAGATACGCAGTATTTT
CASSPSGSISTDTQYF
>-|few|TRBV20-1|TRBJ2-1
TGCAGTGCCTGGGGGTACAATGAGCAGTTCTTC
CSAWGYNEQFF
>TRBD2|few|TRBV13|TRBJ2-1
TGTGCCAGCAGCTTAGTGGCTAGCGGGTCCCAAAATGAGCAGTTCTTC
CASSLVASGSQNEQFF
>TRBD1|-|TRBV12-3/TRBV12-4|TRBJ2-1
TGTGCCAGCAGTTCGACAGGGGGCGGGAATGAGCAGTTCTTC
CASSSTGGGNEQFF
>-|-|TRBV10-3|TRBJ1-6
TGTGCCATCAGTGAACCGGCCGAGGGGTCAAGCTCCTATAATTCACCCCTCCACTTT
CAISEPAEGSSSYNSPLHF
>TRBD2|-|TRBV4-1|TRBJ2-4
TGCGCCAGCAGCCATCCCCCCGGTCTAGCGGGAGGTAAGGGTGGAAACATTCAGTACTTC
CASSHPPGLAGGKGGNIQYF
>TRBD2|-|TRBV7-6|TRBJ2-1
TGTGCCAGCAGTTCAATCGGACTAGCACTCTCCTACAATGAGCAGTTCTTC
CASSSIGLALSYNEQFF
>TRBD1|few|TRBV10-2|TRBJ1-6
TGCGCCAGCACCCTACAGGGGGCAAGTTCACCCCTCCACTTT
CASTLQGASSPLHF
>-|once|TRBV27|TRBJ2-5
TGTGCCAGCAGTTTAAGGCTATCGAGAGAGACCCAGTACTTC
CASSLRLSRETQYF
>TRBD2|many|TRBV7-2|TRBJ2-7
TGTGCCAGCAGCTTAGTATTTGGAGCGGGAGGAGCCTACGAGCAGTACTTC
CASSLVFGAGGAYEQYF
>-|few|TRBV6-1|TRBJ2-3
TGTGCCAGCAGCCTAACAGGTGGACGCACAGATACGCAGTATTTT
CASSLTGGRTDTQYF
>-|-|TRBV11-3|TRBJ2-5
TGTGCCAGCAGCGTCGGGGGAATACAAGAGACCCAGTACTTC
CASSVGGIQETQYF
>TRBD2|-|TRBV7-8|TRBJ2-7
TGTGCCAGCAGCTTAACTTTTTCTAGCGGTCCCTTAGAGCAGTACTTC
CASSLTFSSGPLEQYF
>-|few|TRBV5-4|TRBJ2-3
TGTGCCAGCAGCTTGGGAGGCGGTCGATCCCCAGATACGCAGTATTTT
CASSLGGGRSPDTQYF
>TRBD2|-|TRBV4-3|TRBJ2-1
TGCGCCAGCAGCCAACCCGTTAGCGGGGAGTACGGTGAGCAGTTCTTC
CASSQPVSGEYGEQFF
>-|few|TRBV19|TRBJ1-5
TGTGCCAGTAGTGCACCACAAGGGTTCTATAGCAATCAGCCCCAGCATTTT
CASSAPQGFYSNQPQHF